Below, 10 T cell receptor beta chains from the same sample are listed, as sequenced in a study of regulatory T cells in long-lasting Graves disease. Time point specified: persistent/refractory GD, antithyroid drugs over 5 years with positive TRAb. From RNA extracted from PBMCs, the TCR library was made. Assembly of TCR beta libraries relied on iRepertoire HTBI primers together with Arm-PCR of CDR3 regions. TCRdb redid the calling of the multiplex PCR reads with MiXCR, one entry per CDR3 protein. The sample yields roughly 500,000 distinct CDR3 sequences, 20% to 25% seen once. The sample consisted of peripheral blood mononuclear cells (PBMCs), taken when the disease was refractory, from a patient treated with antithyroid drugs. The receptors originated from a female donor with Graves disease.

This clonotype was detected many times. The chain recombines TRBV20-1 with TRBJ2-5; 16 nucleotides line up with TRBD2. Looked up from germline, CDR1 is DFQATT and CDR2 is SNEGSKA (reference sequence). The CDR3 totals 17 residues. The V and J ends lost 0 bases and 2 bases, in that order; junction bases with no gene match: 3. CDR3 region: CSARDQGLAGGQETQYF. The CDR3 DNA reads as TGCAGTGCTAGAGATCAGGGACTAGCGGGGGGGCAAGAGACCCAGTACTTC.

With respect to this clonotype: A much larger clone differs from this one at a single base, so this may be a read error. The V and J genes are TRBV25-1 and TRBJ2-5, with D unclear. V was clipped by 5 bases and J by 5 bases, with 12 bases between them. The CDR3 consists of 13 residues. The germline V gene encodes CDR1 MGHDK and CDR2 SYGVNS. CDR3 protein: CASSSRPTETQYF. In DNA, the CDR3 is TGTGCCAGCAGTTCCCGCCCTACGGAGACCCAGTACTTC.

This sequence joins TRBV10-3 and TRBJ2-6; D uncertain. This CDR3 spans 16 amino acids. Between the trimmed V and J ends, which lost 2 bases and 0 bases, there was a span of 8 bases. Per germline, CDR1 ENHRY and CDR2 SYGVKD. For the CDR3, the DNA is TGTGCCATCAGTGAGGCGGCCACCTCTGGGGCCAACGTCCTGACTTTC. Its protein product is CAISEAATSGANVLTF.

At least ten counts were recorded for this clonotype. V is TRBV15 and J is TRBJ1-5; a weak D match, TRBD1 (6 bases). Trimming left V 0 bases short and J 5 bases short, with 11 bases between. Germline CDR1 and CDR2: LNHNV and YYDKDF (reference sequence). The CDR3 covers 15 residues. CDR3 protein: CATSRDTHRDQPQHF. CDR3 nucleotide sequence: TGTGCCACCAGCAGAGATACCCACAGGGATCAGCCCCAGCATTTT.

This clonotype was observed many times. The CDR3 sequence: CSAQGDLSYEQYF. CDR3 sequence (DNA): TGCAGTGCGCAGGGGGACCTCTCCTACGAGCAGTACTTC. The chain carries TRBV20-1 and TRBJ2-7, with TRBD1 matching 7 bases. CDR1 DFQATT and CDR2 SNEGSKA come from the germline V gene (reference sequence). CDR3 length equals 13 residues. V dropped 6 bases and J dropped 0; count of bases not matched to a gene: 5.

At least ten counts were recorded for this clonotype. The chain employs TRBV30 and TRBJ1-1; no firm D call. Germline CDR1 reads GTSNPN; CDR2 reads SVGIG (reference sequence). V lost 0 bases, J lost 8 bases, and 7 bases lay in between. The CDR3 totals 11 residues. CDR3 coding DNA: TGTGCCTGGAGTGTAGGAGGGGAAGCTTTCTTT. As protein: CAWSVGGEAFF.

This clonotype was counted many times. The rearrangement uses TRBV2 and TRBJ2-7; 7 nucleotides agree with TRBD1. The length of the CDR3 is 16 residues. V lost 0 bases and J lost 0; bases outside the gene matches: 5. The germline CDR1 and CDR2 sequences are SNHLY and FYNNEI. The CDR3 DNA reads TGTGCCAGCAGTGAAGCCCGGCCAGGGGGCTCCTACGAGCAGTACTTC. Translation: CASSEARPGGSYEQYF.

In its sample, this clonotype was seen many times. This sequence joins TRBV7-2 and TRBJ1-1, with a possible D match to TRBD1 (6 bases). The ends were cut back, 5 bases at V and 0 bases at J, with 10 bases in the middle. Germline values: CDR1 SGHTA, CDR2 FQGNSA. The CDR3 is 14 residues long. CDR3 amino acids: CASSGGPLNTEAFF. The CDR3 nucleotides are TGTGCCAGCAGCGGGGGGCCCTTGAACACTGAAGCTTTCTTT.

The sample holds many counts of this clonotype. The V and J genes are TRBV12-5 and TRBJ2-2; possible D gene TRBD1, 5 bases. The CDR3 has 16 amino acids. Trimming stripped 7 bases from V and 8 bases from J, with 23 bases between. Per the germline V gene, CDR1 is LGHNT and CDR2 is FRNRAP. CDR3 region: CASAKGSDTSQGELFF. The CDR3, as DNA: TGTGCTAGTGCCAAGGGTTCGGACACCTCTCAGGGGGAGCTGTTTTTT. Full variable domain (missing parts from reference TRBV12-5 and TRBJ2-2): DARVTQTPRHKVTEMGQEVTMRCQPILGHNTVFWYRQTMMQGLELLAYFRNRAPLDDSGMPKDRFSAEMPDATLATLKIQPSEPRDSAVYFCASAKGSDTSQGELFFGEGSRLTVL.

This clonotype has more than one count but fewer than ten. The gene calls are TRBV19 and TRBJ1-6; the match to TRBD1 covers 9 bases. V was clipped by 6 bases and J by 8 bases; unmatched bases: 2. CDR1 is LNHDA, CDR2 SQIVND, per germline (reference sequence). CDR3 length: 13 amino acids. The CDR3 spells CASRWDRDSPLHF. DNA of the CDR3: TGTGCCAGTAGGTGGGACAGGGATTCACCCCTCCACTTT.